This is a list of T cell receptor beta chains from one sample in a study of blood T cell repertoires in COVID-19. The repertoire was sequenced with immunoSEQ multiplex PCR; TCRdb's copy has only in-frame clones and lacks some. The sample holds about 490,000 clones, 80% to 90% seen once. Sample: peripheral blood. The receptors were gathered from a human donor in a cohort sampled during active COVID-19. Each CDR3 is given with its conserved first and last residue. D genes are given only for firm matches. Clone size appears in some rows only: once, few, many, or a class for an expanded clone.

cdr3_length j_call clone_size d_call v_call cdr3_aa cdr3_nt
16 TRBJ2-5 - TRBD1 TRBV10-3 CAISEGDRGTQGTQYF TGTGCCATCAGTGAGGGGGACAGGGGGACCCAAGGGACCCAGTACTTC
12 TRBJ2-1 - - TRBV9 CASRDLGNEQFF TGTGCCAGCAGAGATCTAGGAAATGAGCAGTTCTTC
15 TRBJ1-1 - - TRBV11-2 CASSLSPVGGTEAFF TGTGCCAGCAGCTTATCCCCAGTGGGAGGCACTGAAGCTTTCTTT
15 TRBJ2-1 - - TRBV7-7 CASSLAAARNNEQFF TGTGCTAGCAGCTTAGCTGCAGCGAGGAACAATGAGCAGTTCTTC
17 TRBJ1-1 - TRBD1 TRBV19 CASSTPDRDVGNTEAFF TGTGCCAGTAGTACCCCGGACAGGGACGTCGGGAACACTGAAGCTTTCTTT
13 TRBJ2-7 - TRBD2 TRBV19 CASNPGGPYEQYF TGTGCCAGTAACCCGGGAGGGCCCTACGAGCAGTACTTC
16 TRBJ2-5 - - TRBV18 CASSRIWTDDQETQYF TGTGCCAGCTCACGGATCTGGACAGACGATCAAGAGACCCAGTACTTC
12 TRBJ2-1 - - TRBV2 CASRLAYNEQFF TGTGCCAGCAGGCTAGCTTACAATGAGCAGTTCTTC
18 TRBJ2-1 - - TRBV6-2/TRBV6-3 CASSYSPERGGSYNEQFF TGTGCCAGCAGTTACTCTCCAGAACGCGGTGGCTCCTACAATGAGCAGTTCTTC
16 TRBJ2-3 - TRBD1 TRBV18 CASSQEQGAGTDTQYF TGTGCCAGCTCCCAGGAACAGGGGGCCGGCACAGATACGCAGTATTTT
15 TRBJ2-7 - TRBD2 TRBV7-2 CASSLLSGGLYEQYF TGTGCCAGCAGCTTACTGTCGGGAGGGCTTTACGAGCAGTACTTC
15 TRBJ2-1 - - TRBV7-3 CASSLMGATYNEQFF TGTGCCAGCAGCTTAATGGGGGCGACCTACAATGAGCAGTTCTTC
15 TRBJ2-1 - - TRBV4-2 CASSARLRDLNEQFF TGTGCCAGCAGCGCCCGACTTAGAGACCTGAATGAGCAGTTCTTC
14 TRBJ1-1 - TRBD1 TRBV6-5 CASRRPGQGPEAFF TGTGCCAGCAGGCGTCCGGGACAGGGGCCTGAAGCTTTCTTT
13 TRBJ1-1 - TRBD1 TRBV29-1 CSVERTGGTEAFF TGCAGCGTTGAAAGGACAGGGGGCACTGAAGCTTTCTTT
16 TRBJ2-5 - TRBD2 TRBV30 CAWSVPLAGYEETQYF TGTGCCTGGAGTGTACCCCTAGCGGGGTACGAAGAGACCCAGTACTTC
13 TRBJ1-1 once - TRBV11-1 CASSLKWNTEAFF TGTGCCAGCAGCCTTAAATGGAACACTGAAGCTTTCTTT
16 TRBJ2-5 - - TRBV30 CAWSAPYDGQKETQYF TGTGCCTGGAGTGCCCCATATGACGGACAGAAAGAGACCCAGTACTTC
16 TRBJ1-5 - - TRBV21-1 CASTQMKSRSNQPQHF TGTGCCAGCACCCAGATGAAGTCTCGTAGCAATCAGCCCCAGCATTTT
15 TRBJ2-5 - TRBD2 TRBV28 CASRGLAGGRETQYF TGTGCCAGCAGGGGACTAGCGGGAGGGAGAGAGACCCAGTACTTC
17 TRBJ1-3 - TRBD1 TRBV5-1 CASSLGGQITSGNTIYF TGCGCCAGCAGCTTGGGGGGACAGATAACCTCTGGAAACACCATATATTTT
13 TRBJ1-6 - - TRBV30 CAWIGPHGSPLHF TGTGCCTGGATTGGGCCCCATGGTTCACCCCTCCACTTT